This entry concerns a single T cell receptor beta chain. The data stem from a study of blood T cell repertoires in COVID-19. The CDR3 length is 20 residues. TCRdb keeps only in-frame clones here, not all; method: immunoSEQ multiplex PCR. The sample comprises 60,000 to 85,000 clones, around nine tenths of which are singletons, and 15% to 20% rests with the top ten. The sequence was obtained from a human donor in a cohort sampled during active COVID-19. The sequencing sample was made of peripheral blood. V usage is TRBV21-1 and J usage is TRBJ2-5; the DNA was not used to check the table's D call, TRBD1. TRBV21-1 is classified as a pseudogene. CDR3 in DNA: TGTGCCAGCAGCAAAGAAAGGGCTGAGGGACAGGGGTACTACCAAGAGACCCAGTACTTC. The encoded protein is CASSKERAEGQGYYQETQYF.